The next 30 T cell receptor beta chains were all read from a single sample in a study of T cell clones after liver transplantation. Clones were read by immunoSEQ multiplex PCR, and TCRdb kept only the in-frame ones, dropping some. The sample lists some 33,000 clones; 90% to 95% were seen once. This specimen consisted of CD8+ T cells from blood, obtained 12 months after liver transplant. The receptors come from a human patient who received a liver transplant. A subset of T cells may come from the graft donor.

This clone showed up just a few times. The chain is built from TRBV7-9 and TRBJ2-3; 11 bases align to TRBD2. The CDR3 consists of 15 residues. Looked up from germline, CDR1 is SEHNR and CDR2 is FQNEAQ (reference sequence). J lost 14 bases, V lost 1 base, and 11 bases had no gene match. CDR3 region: CASSLGTSGRALLYF. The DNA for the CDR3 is TGTGCCAGCAGCTTAGGAACTAGCGGGAGAGCTCTGCTGTATTTT.

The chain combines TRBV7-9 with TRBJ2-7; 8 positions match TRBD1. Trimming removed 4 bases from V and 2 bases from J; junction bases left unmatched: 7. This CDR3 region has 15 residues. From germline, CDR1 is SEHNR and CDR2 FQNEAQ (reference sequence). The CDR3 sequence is CASSYRAGGPYEQYF. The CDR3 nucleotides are TGTGCCAGCAGCTACCGGGCAGGGGGCCCCTACGAGCAGTACTTC.

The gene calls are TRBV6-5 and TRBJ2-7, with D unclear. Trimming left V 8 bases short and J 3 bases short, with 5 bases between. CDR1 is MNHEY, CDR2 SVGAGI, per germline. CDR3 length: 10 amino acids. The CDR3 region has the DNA TGTGCCAGCGGGCGCTACGAGCAGTACTTC. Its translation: CASGRYEQYF.

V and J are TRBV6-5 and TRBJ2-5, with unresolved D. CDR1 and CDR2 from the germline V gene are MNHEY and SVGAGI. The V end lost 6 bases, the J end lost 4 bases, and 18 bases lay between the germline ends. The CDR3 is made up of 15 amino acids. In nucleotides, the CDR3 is TGTGCCAGCAGGGCCCTCTTGGGGTCGGCAGAGACCCAGTACTTC. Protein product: CASRALLGSAETQYF.

This chain's CDR3 is CASSDYSGELFF. The CDR3 DNA reads as TGTGCCAGCAGTGATTATTCCGGGGAGCTGTTTTTT. V usage is TRBV25-1 and J usage is TRBJ2-2; D uncertain. The germline CDR1 and CDR2 sequences are MGHDK and SYGVNS. The CDR3 sequence is 12 residues long. Trimming stripped 3 bases from V and 6 bases from J, with 5 bases between.

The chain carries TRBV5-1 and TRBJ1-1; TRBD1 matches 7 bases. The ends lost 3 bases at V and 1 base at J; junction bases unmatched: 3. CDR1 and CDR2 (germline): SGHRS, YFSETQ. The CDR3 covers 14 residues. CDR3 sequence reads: CASSSGQANTEAFF. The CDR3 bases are TGCGCCAGCAGCTCTGGACAGGCGAACACTGAAGCTTTCTTT.

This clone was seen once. The CDR3 sequence is CATAPAPNEQYF. DNA for the CDR3: TGTGCCACCGCGCCAGCGCCCAACGAGCAGTACTTC. This chain connects TRBV10-3 to TRBJ2-7; D is unresolved. This CDR3 comprises 12 residues. Germline V CDR1 and CDR2: ENHRY, SYGVKD. Trimming cost V 10 bases and J 5 bases, with 15 bases left between them.

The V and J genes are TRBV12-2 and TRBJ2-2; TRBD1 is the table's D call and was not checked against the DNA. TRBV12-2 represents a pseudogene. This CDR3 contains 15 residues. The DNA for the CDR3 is TGTGCAAGTCGTTCCCCAATGGAAGGGGCCGGGGAGCTGTTTTTT. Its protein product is CASRSPMEGAGELFF.

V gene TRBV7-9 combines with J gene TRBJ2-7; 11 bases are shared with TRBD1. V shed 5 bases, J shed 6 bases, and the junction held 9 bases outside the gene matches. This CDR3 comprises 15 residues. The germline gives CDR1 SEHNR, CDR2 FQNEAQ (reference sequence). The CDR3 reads CASSPGQGAIFEQYF. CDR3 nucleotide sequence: TGTGCCAGCAGCCCAGGACAGGGGGCGATCTTCGAGCAGTACTTC.

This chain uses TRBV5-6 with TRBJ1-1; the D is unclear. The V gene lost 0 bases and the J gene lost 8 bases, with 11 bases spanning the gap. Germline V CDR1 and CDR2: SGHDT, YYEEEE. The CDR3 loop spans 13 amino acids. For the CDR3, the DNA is TGTGCCAGCAGCTTGGAAGGCAGGCTGGAAGCTTTCTTT. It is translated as CASSLEGRLEAFF.

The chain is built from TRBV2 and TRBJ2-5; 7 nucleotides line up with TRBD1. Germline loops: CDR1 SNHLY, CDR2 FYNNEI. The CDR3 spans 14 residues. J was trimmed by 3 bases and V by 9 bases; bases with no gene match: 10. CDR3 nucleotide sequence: TGTGCCAGTACGACAGGGTTAAGGGAAGAGACCCAGTACTTC. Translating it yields CASTTGLREETQYF.

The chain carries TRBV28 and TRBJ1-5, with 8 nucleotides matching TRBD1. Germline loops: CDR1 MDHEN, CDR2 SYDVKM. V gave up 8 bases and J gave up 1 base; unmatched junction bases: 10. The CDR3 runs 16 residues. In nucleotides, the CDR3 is TGTGCCAGCCGACAGATCGGGACAGGCAGCAATCAGCCCCAGCATTTT. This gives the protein CASRQIGTGSNQPQHF.

The CDR3 DNA sequence: TGTGCCAGCAGTTACGGGGAGACCCAGTACTTC. Its protein product is CASSYGETQYF. This chain links TRBV6-5 with TRBJ2-5, with unresolved D. The CDR3 is made up of 11 amino acids. From germline, CDR1 is MNHEY and CDR2 SVGAGI. V was trimmed by 2 bases and J by 5 bases, leaving 3 bases between them.

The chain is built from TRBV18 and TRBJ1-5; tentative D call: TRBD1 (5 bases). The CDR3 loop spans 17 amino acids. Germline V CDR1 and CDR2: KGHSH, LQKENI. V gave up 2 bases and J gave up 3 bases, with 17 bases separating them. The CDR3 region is CASSPSDSGRTNQPQHF. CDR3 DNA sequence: TGTGCCAGCTCACCATCAGACTCAGGGCGGACCAATCAGCCCCAGCATTTT.

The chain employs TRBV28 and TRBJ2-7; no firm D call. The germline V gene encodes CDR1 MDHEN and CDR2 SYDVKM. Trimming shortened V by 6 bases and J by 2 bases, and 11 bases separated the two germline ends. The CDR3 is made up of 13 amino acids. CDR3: CASSLELAYEQYF. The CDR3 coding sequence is TGTGCCAGCAGCCTAGAGTTGGCCTACGAGCAGTACTTC.

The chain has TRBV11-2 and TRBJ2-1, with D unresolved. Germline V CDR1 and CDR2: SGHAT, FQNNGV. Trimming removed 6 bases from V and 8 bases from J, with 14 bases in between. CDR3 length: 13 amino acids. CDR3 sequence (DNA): TGTGCCAGCAGAGAGGCCCTACCTTATGAGCAGTTCTTC. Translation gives CASREALPYEQFF.

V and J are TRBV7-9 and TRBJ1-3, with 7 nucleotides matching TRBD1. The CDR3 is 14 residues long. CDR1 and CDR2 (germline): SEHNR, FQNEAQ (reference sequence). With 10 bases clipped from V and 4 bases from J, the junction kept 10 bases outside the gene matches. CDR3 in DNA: TGTGCCACCGGAGAGGGGGCATACGGAAACACCATATATTTT. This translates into CATGEGAYGNTIYF. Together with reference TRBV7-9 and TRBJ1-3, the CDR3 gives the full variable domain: DTGVSQNPRHKITKRGQNVTFRCDPISEHNRLYWYRQTLGQGPEFLTYFQNEAQLEKSRLLSDRFSAERPKGSFSTLEIQRTEQGDSAMYLCATGEGAYGNTIYFGEGSWLTVV.

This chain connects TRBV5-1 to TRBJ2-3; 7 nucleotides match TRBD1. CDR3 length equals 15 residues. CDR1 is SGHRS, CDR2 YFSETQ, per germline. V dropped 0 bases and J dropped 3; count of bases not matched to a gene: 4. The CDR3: CASSLGQGGTDTQYF. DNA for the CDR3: TGCGCCAGCAGCTTGGGACAGGGTGGGACAGATACGCAGTATTTT.

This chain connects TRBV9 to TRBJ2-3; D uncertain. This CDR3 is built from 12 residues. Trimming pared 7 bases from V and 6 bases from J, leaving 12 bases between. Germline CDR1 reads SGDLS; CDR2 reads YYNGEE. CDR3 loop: CASGPPQDTQYF. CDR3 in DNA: TGTGCCAGCGGCCCCCCACAGGATACGCAGTATTTT.

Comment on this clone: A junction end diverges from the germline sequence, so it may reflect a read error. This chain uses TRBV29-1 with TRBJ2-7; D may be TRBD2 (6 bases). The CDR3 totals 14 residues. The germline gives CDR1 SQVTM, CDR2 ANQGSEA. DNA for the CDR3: TGCAGCGTAGAAGAAGGGACTGATCGCCACGAGCAGTACTTC. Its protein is CSVEEGTDRHEQYF.

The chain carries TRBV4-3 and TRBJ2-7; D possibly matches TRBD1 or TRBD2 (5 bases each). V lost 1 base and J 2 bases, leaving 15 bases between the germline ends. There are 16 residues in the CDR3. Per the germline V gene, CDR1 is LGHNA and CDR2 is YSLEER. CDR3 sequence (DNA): TGCGCCAGCAGCCAAGCGCAGGGTCCGGGAACCTACGAGCAGTACTTC. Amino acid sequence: CASSQAQGPGTYEQYF.

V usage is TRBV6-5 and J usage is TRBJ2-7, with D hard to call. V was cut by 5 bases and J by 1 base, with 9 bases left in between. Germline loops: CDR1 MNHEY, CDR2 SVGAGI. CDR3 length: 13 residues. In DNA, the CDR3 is TGTGCCAGCAGTATTGGACCGTCCTACGAGCAGTACTTC. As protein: CASSIGPSYEQYF.

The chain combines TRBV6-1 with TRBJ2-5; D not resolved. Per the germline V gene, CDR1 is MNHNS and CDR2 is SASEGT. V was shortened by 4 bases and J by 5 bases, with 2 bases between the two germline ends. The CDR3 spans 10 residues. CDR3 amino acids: CASSAETQYF. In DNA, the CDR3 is TGTGCCAGCAGTGCGGAGACCCAGTACTTC.

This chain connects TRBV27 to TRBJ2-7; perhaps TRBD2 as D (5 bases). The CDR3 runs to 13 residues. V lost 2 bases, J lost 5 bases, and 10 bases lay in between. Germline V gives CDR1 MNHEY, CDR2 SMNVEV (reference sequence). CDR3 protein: CASSLRGWDEQYF. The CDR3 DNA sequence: TGTGCCAGCAGTTTAAGAGGGTGGGACGAGCAGTACTTC.

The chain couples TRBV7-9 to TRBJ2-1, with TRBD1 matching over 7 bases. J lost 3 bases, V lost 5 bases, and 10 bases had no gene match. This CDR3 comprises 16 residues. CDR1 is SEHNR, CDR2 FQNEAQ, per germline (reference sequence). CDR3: CASSPPGGPHYNEQFF. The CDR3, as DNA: TGTGCCAGCAGCCCGCCAGGGGGACCGCACTACAATGAGCAGTTCTTC.

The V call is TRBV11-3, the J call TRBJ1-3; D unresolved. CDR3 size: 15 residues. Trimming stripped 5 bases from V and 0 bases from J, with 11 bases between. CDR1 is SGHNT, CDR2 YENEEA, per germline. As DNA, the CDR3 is TGTGCCAGCAGCCCCGGACGGCTCTCTGGAAACACCATATATTTT. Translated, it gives CASSPGRLSGNTIYF.

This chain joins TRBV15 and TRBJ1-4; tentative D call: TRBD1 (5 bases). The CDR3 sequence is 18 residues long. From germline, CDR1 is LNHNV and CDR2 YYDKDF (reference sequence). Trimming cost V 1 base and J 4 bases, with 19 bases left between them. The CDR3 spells CATSRVREGRFGNEKLFF. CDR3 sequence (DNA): TGTGCCACCAGCAGAGTTCGGGAGGGGAGGTTCGGTAATGAAAAACTGTTTTTT.

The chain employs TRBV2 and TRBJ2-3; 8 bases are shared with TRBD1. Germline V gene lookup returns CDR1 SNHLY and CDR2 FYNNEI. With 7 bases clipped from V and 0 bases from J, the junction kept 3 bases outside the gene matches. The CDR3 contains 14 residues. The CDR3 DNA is TGTGCCAGCATCGACAGGGGCAGCACAGATACGCAGTATTTT. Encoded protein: CASIDRGSTDTQYF.

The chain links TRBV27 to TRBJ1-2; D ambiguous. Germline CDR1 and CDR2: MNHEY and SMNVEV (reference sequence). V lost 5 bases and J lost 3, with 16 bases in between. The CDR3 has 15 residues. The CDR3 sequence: CASSGTPFHYYGYTF. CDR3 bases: TGTGCCAGCAGTGGCACGCCTTTCCATTACTATGGCTACACCTTC.

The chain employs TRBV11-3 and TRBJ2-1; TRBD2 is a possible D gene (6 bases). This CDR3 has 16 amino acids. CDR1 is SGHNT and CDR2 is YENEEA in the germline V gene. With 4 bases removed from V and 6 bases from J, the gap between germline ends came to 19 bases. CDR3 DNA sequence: TGTGCCAGCAGCTCTCTCGTAGCGGACCTTACCAATGAGCAGTTCTTC. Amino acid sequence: CASSSLVADLTNEQFF.